This T cell receptor (beta chain) was sequenced for a study of cytomegalovirus exposure and HLA in healthy donors. This clone was counted a few times. Germline CDR1 reads SGHTA; CDR2 reads FQGTGA. There are 13 residues in the CDR3. V was trimmed by 5 bases and J by 4 bases, leaving 11 bases between them. PCR used 60 Vbeta primers and 13 Jbeta primers. Only in-frame clones appear in the TCRdb table, and some are missing; sequencing was by immunoSEQ multiplex PCR. Of about 100,000 clones detected, about 77% appear once; the ten largest clones hold under 5%. This rearrangement joins TRBV7-3 to TRBJ2-5; D remains unclear. The specimen was PBMCs. The receptor was derived from a woman in her fifties or sixties in good health and CMV-seropositive. This chain's CDR3 is CASSTQDGETQYF. CDR3 bases: TGTGCCAGCAGCACTCAGGATGGAGAGACCCAGTACTTC.